The sequence of this TCR beta chain was determined in a study of immune heterogeneity within non-small cell lung tumors. On the study more broadly: There were 4 squamous cell carcinomas, 10 non-squamous carcinomas and 1 tumor not otherwise specified.

About this clonotype: Its antigen is currently unknown.

Overall study results and limits: Local T-cell clonality tracked moderately but significantly with local tumor mutational burden, giving an R of approximately 0.36. Between one patient and another, high-frequency T-cell receptor beta clonotypes were largely distinct.

Bulk tumor genomic DNA, around 580 ng per sample, was used as template. Far-apart biopsies, several per primary tumor, were taken during surgery. Patients underwent curative surgery for untreated, newly diagnosed non-small cell lung cancer. It was with 32 V and 13 J primers that multiplex PCR amplified TCR beta CDR3. MiXCR, run by TCRdb on the multiplex PCR reads, gives a single entry per CDR3 protein. The data hold some 11,000 distinct CDR3 sequences, with almost 30% observed a single time. Trimming stripped 4 bases from V and 6 bases from J, with 6 bases between. Germline V gene data show CDR1 as MNHNS and CDR2 as SASEGT. The CDR3 consists of 12 residues.

The chain couples TRBV6-1 to TRBJ2-2, with D uncertain. This clonotype was obtained from a woman aged 55-70 years with non-small cell lung cancer. The sequenced material came from lung tumor tissue. The CDR3 here is CASSAAPGELFF. CDR3 in DNA: TGTGCCAGCAGTGCAGCCCCCGGGGAGCTGTTTTTT.